One sample yielded the 25 T cell receptor beta chains listed below, sequenced in a study of CD8 T cells in ankylosing spondylitis. TCRdb itself ran the 5' RACE reads through MiXCR, one entry per CDR3 protein. The repertoire has about 200,000 distinct CDR3 sequences, about 13% of them found once; the top ten carry approximately 15%. The sequencing input was blood, either unsorted or a sorted T cell fraction (not recorded which). These receptors were collected from a male donor with ankylosing spondylitis or in good health (not recorded which).

Only a few counts were recorded for this clonotype. This CDR3 is missing its conserved last phenylalanine or tryptophan, likely due to a read error. No DNA is shown, since the ends of the CDR3 on it are uncertain; the CDR3 is the one TCRdb lists. The rearrangement uses TRBV14 and TRBJ2-3; the tabulated D call, TRBD2, remains unverified against the DNA. CDR1 is SGHDN, CDR2 FVKESK, per germline. The length of the CDR3 is 12 amino acids, counting both ends. This chain's CDR3 is CASSQEASECTR.

Only a few counts were recorded for this clonotype. The chain is built from TRBV2 and TRBJ2-7, with 7 bases lining up with TRBD2. The J segment lost 5 bases and the V segment lost 8 bases, leaving 3 bases of the junction unmatched. Germline CDR1 reads SNHLY; CDR2 reads FYNNEI. The CDR3 extends over 11 amino acids. The CDR3 reads CASWEGNEQYF. The DNA of the CDR3 is TGTGCCAGCTGGGAGGGGAACGAGCAGTACTTC.

This clonotype showed up just a few times. The chain has TRBV14 and TRBJ2-7; 8 bases are shared with TRBD2. Trimming removed 2 bases from V and 0 bases from J; junction bases left unmatched: 9. The CDR3 has 17 amino acids. Germline-derived CDR1 and CDR2 are SGHDN and FVKESK. CDR3 sequence reads: CASSQLAGGRSSYEQYF. The CDR3 DNA reads TGTGCCAGCAGCCAACTGGCGGGGGGTAGGAGCTCCTACGAGCAGTACTTC.

This clonotype showed up just a few times. The V gene is TRBV12-3 or TRBV12-4, the J gene TRBJ1-5, with unresolved D. The CDR3 has 14 residues. Trimming cost V 7 bases and J 4 bases, with 14 bases left between them. CDR3: CASTPELFNQPQHF. The CDR3 bases are TGTGCCAGCACCCCGGAGCTTTTTAATCAGCCCCAGCATTTT.

The V and J genes are TRBV4-2 and TRBJ2-5; D ambiguous. Trimming removed 1 base from V and 4 bases from J, with 10 bases in between. Germline V gene data show CDR1 as LGHNA and CDR2 as YNFKEQ. The CDR3 consists of 14 residues. The CDR3 sequence: CASSQALGPETQYF. The DNA of the CDR3 is TGTGCCAGCAGCCAAGCGCTGGGCCCAGAGACCCAGTACTTC.

This chain uses TRBV11-2 with TRBJ2-7, with D possibly being TRBD1 (6 bases). V lost 0 bases and J 7 bases, leaving 13 bases between the germline ends. The CDR3 contains 14 residues. CDR1 is SGHAT and CDR2 is FQNNGV in the germline V gene. This CDR3 reads CASSLDGGQIEQYF. CDR3 coding DNA: TGTGCCAGCAGCTTAGATGGCGGACAGATTGAGCAGTACTTC.

In this sample, this clonotype turned up many times. This CDR3 reads CASSSTLWDTIYF. CDR3 in DNA: TGTGCCAGCAGTTCGACCCTTTGGGACACCATATATTTT. The J gene is TRBJ1-3, the V gene TRBV6-6; D gene ambiguous. The germline gives CDR1 MNHNY, CDR2 SVGAGI (reference sequence). V shed 4 bases and J shed 8 bases, with 12 bases lying between them. The CDR3 is 13 amino acids.

The table lists this clonotype with a few counts. V is TRBV4-1 and J is TRBJ2-3; 7 bases align to TRBD2. Germline V gene lookup returns CDR1 MGHRA and CDR2 YSYEKL. The CDR3 is 17 residues long. The V and J ends lost 4 bases and 3 bases, in that order; junction bases with no gene match: 13. CDR3 region: CASSLRAGRERTDTQYF. DNA of the CDR3: TGCGCCAGCAGCCTAAGGGCAGGGCGGGAGCGGACAGATACGCAGTATTTT.

There are many counts of this clonotype. The chain uses TRBV12-3 or TRBV12-4 and TRBJ1-5, with TRBD1 as a possible D gene (5 bases). Trimming shortened V by 0 bases and J by 6 bases, and 9 bases separated the two germline ends. This CDR3 comprises 14 residues. In nucleotides, the CDR3 is TGTGCCAGCAGTTTAGCGCAGGGTGCTCAGCCCCAGCATTTT. Translating gives CASSLAQGAQPQHF.

There are a few counts of this clonotype. The chain joins TRBV11-2 to TRBJ2-2; D possibly uses TRBD1 or TRBD2 (7 bases each). The V end lost 5 bases, the J end lost 6 bases, and 25 bases lay between the germline ends. Germline V gene data show CDR1 as SGHAT and CDR2 as FQNNGV. CDR3 length: 18 amino acids. Here the CDR3 DNA reads TGTGCCAGCAGCCCCGCGCAGGGGGGGATTCCGAATGCCGGGGAGCTGTTTTTT. Translated, it gives CASSPAQGGIPNAGELFF.

This clonotype was seen only a few times. The chain links TRBV25-1 to TRBJ1-1; no definite D call. The V gene's germline CDR1 is MGHDK and CDR2 SYGVNS. V lost 5 bases and J lost 4, with 11 bases in between. This CDR3 region has 13 residues. The CDR3 nucleotides are TGTGCCAGCAGTAGTGACCGTGTCACTGAAGCTTTCTTT. Protein: CASSSDRVTEAFF.

This clonotype was observed a handful of times. This sequence joins TRBV24-1 and TRBJ1-1; TRBD1 might be the D (5 bases). The CDR3 has 12 residues. Trimming took 4 bases from V and 7 from J, leaving 9 bases between them. Germline CDR1 reads KGHDR; CDR2 reads SFDVKD. The CDR3 region has the DNA TGTGCCACCAGTGACCCCGGGGGTGAAGCTTTCTTT. As protein: CATSDPGGEAFF.

This clonotype was seen only a few times. V gene TRBV11-3 combines with J gene TRBJ2-7; tentative D call: TRBD1 (6 bases). Deletions cut 8 bases from V and 4 bases from J, with 15 bases between. The CDR3 loop spans 13 amino acids. Germline CDR1 and CDR2: SGHNT and YENEEA. The CDR3 sequence is CASSMGRGYEQYF. The CDR3 bases are TGTGCCAGCTCGATGGGCAGGGGTTACGAGCAGTACTTC.

The chain combines TRBV6-1 with TRBJ2-7, with 7 bases aligning to TRBD2. The CDR3 spans 16 residues. Per germline, CDR1 MNHNS and CDR2 SASEGT. The J segment lost 3 bases and the V segment lost 2 bases, leaving 10 bases of the junction unmatched. DNA of the CDR3: TGTGCCAGCAGTGAAAGTAGGGGACTAACCAACTACGAGCAGTACTTC. Its protein is CASSESRGLTNYEQYF.

This clonotype was counted between two and nine times. CDR3 sequence: CASSAGQALDDGYTF. DNA for the CDR3: TGCGCCAGCAGCGCGGGACAGGCCCTAGATGATGGCTACACCTTC. The genes are TRBV5-1 and TRBJ1-2; 8 bases map to TRBD1. The V and J ends lost 4 bases and 6 bases, in that order; junction bases with no gene match: 11. Germline CDR1 and CDR2: SGHRS and YFSETQ. The length of the CDR3 is 15 residues.

This clonotype occurred a few times. This chain links TRBV25-1 with TRBJ1-4; D might be TRBD1 (6 bases). V lost 2 bases to trimming and J lost 0 bases, with 13 bases between them. The CDR3 contains 17 residues. In germline, CDR1 is MGHDK, CDR2 SYGVNS. The CDR3 nucleotides are TGTGCCAGCAGTGAAGGGGACACCTTTGCAACTAATGAAAAACTGTTTTTT. Its translation is CASSEGDTFATNEKLFF.

This clonotype occurred a few times. This chain uses TRBV4-1 with TRBJ2-1; D is undetermined. The CDR3 totals 15 residues. Trimming shortened V by 0 bases and J by 0 bases, and 6 bases separated the two germline ends. The germline gives CDR1 MGHRA, CDR2 YSYEKL. For the CDR3, the DNA is TGCGCCAGCAGCCAAGATATGAGCTCCTACAATGAGCAGTTCTTC. Encoded protein: CASSQDMSSYNEQFF.

The chain combines TRBV5-1 with TRBJ1-5; D ambiguous. The germline gives CDR1 SGHRS, CDR2 YFSETQ. The CDR3 is 17 amino acids. With 1 base removed from V and 0 bases from J, the gap between germline ends came to 14 bases. CDR3 amino acids: CASSLYFQQNSNQPQHF. The CDR3 DNA follows: TGCGCCAGCAGCTTGTACTTTCAGCAAAATAGCAATCAGCCCCAGCATTTT.

The sample holds many counts of this clonotype. This rearrangement joins TRBV5-8 to TRBJ2-6; 9 bases are shared with TRBD1. The CDR3 covers 18 residues. Germline CDR1 and CDR2: SGHTS and YDEGEE. Losses at the gene ends were 1 base for V and 1 base for J; bases not matched to a gene: 6. In DNA form, the CDR3 reads TGTGCCAGCAGCTTGAAAGGGGACAGGGTATCTGGGGCCAACGTCCTGACTTTC. Translated: CASSLKGDRVSGANVLTF.

J is TRBJ2-1 and V is TRBV9; D unclear. The CDR3 is 14 residues long. Germline V gene data show CDR1 as SGDLS and CDR2 as YYNGEE. The germline V and J ends were trimmed by 2 bases and 1 base, with 7 bases remaining between them. The CDR3 nucleotides read TGTGCCAGCAGCGTTATAATTTCCTACAATGAGCAGTTCTTC. It encodes CASSVIISYNEQFF.

The table lists this clonotype with a few counts. This chain connects TRBV5-1 to TRBJ2-1; TRBD2 is a possible D gene (5 bases). Germline-derived CDR1 and CDR2 are SGHRS and YFSETQ. The CDR3 length is 19 residues. V lost 3 bases and J lost 0, with 22 bases in between. CDR3 DNA sequence: TGCGCCAGCAGCTCCCCGCCGGGTGAGGGCTCAAGCTCCTACAATGAGCAGTTCTTC. Translated, it gives CASSSPPGEGSSSYNEQFF.

This clonotype appeared a few times. The chain links TRBV6-4 to TRBJ2-2, with 9 positions matching TRBD1. CDR1 MRHNA and CDR2 SNTAGT come from the germline V gene. This CDR3 comprises 15 residues. V was pared by 4 bases and J by 7 bases, with 7 bases of the junction left unmatched. The CDR3 here is CASSATGGQIGELFF. The CDR3 DNA reads as TGTGCCAGCAGTGCGACAGGGGGGCAGATCGGGGAGCTGTTTTTT.

The chain has TRBV20-1 and TRBJ2-1; D tentatively reads TRBD1 or TRBD2 (5 bases each). Germline V gives CDR1 DFQATT, CDR2 SNEGSKA (reference sequence). This CDR3 comprises 13 residues. The CDR3 spells CRGVGESYNEQFF. As DNA, the CDR3 is TGCAGGGGCGTGGGGGAGTCCTACAATGAGCAGTTCTTC.

This clonotype was detected only a few times. This chain joins TRBV7-9 and TRBJ1-1; possible D gene TRBD1, 5 bases. Trimming took 5 bases from V and 4 from J, leaving 20 bases between them. This CDR3 has 16 residues. Germline CDR1 is SEHNR and CDR2 is FQNEAQ (reference sequence). The CDR3 here is CASSPLGGNGATEAFF. CDR3 sequence (DNA): TGTGCCAGCAGCCCCCTCGGAGGGAACGGGGCCACTGAAGCTTTCTTT.

This clonotype came up a few times. The V call is TRBV5-1, the J call TRBJ1-2; the D is unclear. The CDR3 is made up of 13 amino acids. Germline values: CDR1 SGHRS, CDR2 YFSETQ. Trimming took off 0 bases at V and 6 bases at J, with 9 bases between the two ends. This CDR3 is CASSLEEGDGYTF. For the CDR3, the DNA is TGCGCCAGCAGCTTGGAGGAGGGTGATGGCTACACCTTC.